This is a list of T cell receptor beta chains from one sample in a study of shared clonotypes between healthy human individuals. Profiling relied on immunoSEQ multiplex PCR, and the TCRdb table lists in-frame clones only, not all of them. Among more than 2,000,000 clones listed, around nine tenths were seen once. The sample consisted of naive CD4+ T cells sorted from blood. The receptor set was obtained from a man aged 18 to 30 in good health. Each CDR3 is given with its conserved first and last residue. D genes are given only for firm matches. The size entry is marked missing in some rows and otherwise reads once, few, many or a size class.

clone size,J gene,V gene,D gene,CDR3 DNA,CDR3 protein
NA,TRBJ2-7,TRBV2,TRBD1,TGTGCCAGCAGTCTGATGAACAGGGGTACCTACGAGCAGTACTTC,CASSLMNRGTYEQYF
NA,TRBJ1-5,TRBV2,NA,TGTGCCAGCAGTGACGGAGCCCCGAATCAGCCCCAGCATTTT,CASSDGAPNQPQHF
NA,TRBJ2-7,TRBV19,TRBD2,TGTGCCAGTAGTATAGTTGGCGGGAGGGCCTACGAGCAGTACTTC,CASSIVGGRAYEQYF
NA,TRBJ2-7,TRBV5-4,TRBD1,TGTGCCAGCAGCTTGTGGGAACAGGGGGCTGGATACGAGCAGTACTTC,CASSLWEQGAGYEQYF
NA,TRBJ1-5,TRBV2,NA,TGTGCCAGCATGCCAGGGGTCAATCAGCCCCAGCATTTT,CASMPGVNQPQHF
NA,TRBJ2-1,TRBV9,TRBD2,TGTGCCAGCAGCGTAGAGCGGGGGGTGTACAATGAGCAGTTCTTC,CASSVERGVYNEQFF
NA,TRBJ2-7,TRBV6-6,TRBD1,TGTGCCAGCAGTTACCGGGACAGGGGAACCTACGAGCAGTACTTC,CASSYRDRGTYEQYF
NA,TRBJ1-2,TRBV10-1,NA,TGCGCCAGCAGTGAGTCGACTTGGGGAGGCTACACCTTC,CASSESTWGGYTF
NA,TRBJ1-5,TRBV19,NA,TGTGCCACAACCTTTACAGCGAGCAATCAGCCCCAGCATTTT,CATTFTASNQPQHF
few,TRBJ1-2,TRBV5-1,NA,TGCGCCAGCAGCTTGGCTTCACTCGAGGGCGGCTACACCTTC,CASSLASLEGGYTF
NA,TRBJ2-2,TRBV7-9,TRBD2,TGTGCCAGCAGCTCCCCGGGACTAGCGGGAATCGGAGCCGGGGAGCTGTTTTTT,CASSSPGLAGIGAGELFF
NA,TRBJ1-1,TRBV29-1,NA,TGCAGCGGGACCGGGACCCCGAACACTGAAGCTTTCTTT,CSGTGTPNTEAFF
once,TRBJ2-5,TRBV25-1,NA,TGTGCCAGCAGTGAGGGTTTGAACTGGGGCCGAGAGACCCAGTACTTC,CASSEGLNWGRETQYF
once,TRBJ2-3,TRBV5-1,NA,TGCGCCAGCAGCTTGGGAAGCCCAGATACGCAGTATTTT,CASSLGSPDTQYF
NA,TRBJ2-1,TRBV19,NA,TGTGCCAGTAGTATTGCCGCGAGCTCCTACAATGAGCAGTTCTTC,CASSIAASSYNEQFF
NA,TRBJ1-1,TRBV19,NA,TGTGCCAGTAGTAAAAGGGATAGCACTGAAGCTTTCTTT,CASSKRDSTEAFF
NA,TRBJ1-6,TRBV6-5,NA,TGTGCCAGCAGCAACGGAGGGGCGCGGAATTCACCCCTCCACTTT,CASSNGGARNSPLHF
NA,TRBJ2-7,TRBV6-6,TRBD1,TGTGCCAGCAGCGCCGACAGGGGGACCCCCTACGAGCAGTACTTC,CASSADRGTPYEQYF
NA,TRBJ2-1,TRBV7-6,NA,TGTGCCAGCAGCTCCCAAGGCAGCTCGGGGAATGAGCAGTTCTTC,CASSSQGSSGNEQFF
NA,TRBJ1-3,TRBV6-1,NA,TGTGCCAGCAGTTCGGACAGAGGAAACACCATATATTTT,CASSSDRGNTIYF
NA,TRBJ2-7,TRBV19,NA,TGTGCCAGTAGTAGCCCGGCCGAGACCCACGAGCAGTACTTC,CASSSPAETHEQYF
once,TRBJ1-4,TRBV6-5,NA,TGTGCCAGCAGTTATTGCGTCCGGCAACTGTTTTTT,CASSYCVRQLFF
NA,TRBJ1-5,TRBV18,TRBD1,TGTGCCAGCTCACCCCAGGGGGCTCCGGGGTCGCCCCAGCATTTT,CASSPQGAPGSPQHF
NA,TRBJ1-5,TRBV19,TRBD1,TGTGCCAGTAGTCCGGGACAGGCCAATCAGCCCCAGCATTTT,CASSPGQANQPQHF
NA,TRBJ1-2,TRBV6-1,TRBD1,TGTGCCAGCAGCGCTGGACAGGGAAGATATGGCTACACCTTC,CASSAGQGRYGYTF
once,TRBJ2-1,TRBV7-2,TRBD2,TGTGCCAGCAGCCCACGGACTAGCGGCTACAATGAGCAGTTCTTC,CASSPRTSGYNEQFF
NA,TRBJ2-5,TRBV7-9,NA,TGTGCCAGCAGCATGGGGTCCTTGGGGGGAGAGACCCAGTACTTC,CASSMGSLGGETQYF
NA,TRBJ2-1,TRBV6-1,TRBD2,TGTGCCAGCAAAACCGGGACTAGCAGCAATGAGCAGTTCTTC,CASKTGTSSNEQFF
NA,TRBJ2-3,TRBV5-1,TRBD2,TGCGCCAGCAGCTTAGGGACTAGCGGGGTTTACGCAGATACGCAGTATTTT,CASSLGTSGVYADTQYF
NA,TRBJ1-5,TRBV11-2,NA,TGTGCCAGCAGCTTGGCGGGTCTCAATCAGCCCCAGCATTTT,CASSLAGLNQPQHF
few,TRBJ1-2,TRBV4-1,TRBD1,TGCGCCAGCAGCCAAGTCCCAGGGACAGCGAACTATGGCTACACCTTC,CASSQVPGTANYGYTF